The T cell receptor beta chain described here comes from a study of T cells after yellow fever vaccination. Study overall: For low cell numbers, libraries were made with SMART-Seq v4 Ultra Low Input. General study points: A small share of clonotypes appeared in both CD4 and CD8 compartments. Weaker in magnitude, the secondary response showed a faster peak on day 5 versus 15.

Trimming took 0 bases from V and 4 from J, leaving 15 bases between them. The CDR3 loop spans 17 amino acids. Germline V gives CDR1 LGHNA, CDR2 YSLEER. Via MiXCR, TCRdb re-called the 5' RACE reads, giving one row per CDR3 protein. The data contain about 340,000 distinct CDR3 sequences, 9.5% to 15% of them singletons. To note about this clonotype: Its specificity is not known.

The clonotype was recovered from a man between 18 and 35 years old who received the YFV17D yellow fever vaccine. The chain joins TRBV4-3 to TRBJ1-4; a weak D match, TRBD1 (6 bases). The sequencing here drew on CD4+ T cells sorted from PBMCs, taken 15 days after the yellow fever booster vaccination. CDR3 amino acids: CASSQDPRGGDNEKLFF. The CDR3 nucleotides are TGCGCCAGCAGCCAAGATCCCAGGGGAGGGGATAATGAAAAACTGTTTTTT.